The 10 T cell receptor beta chains in this list originate from one sample, sequenced in a study of T cell repertoires in cytomegalovirus infection. TCRdb processed the reads anew with MiXCR; each CDR3 protein has one entry. The sample yields fewer than 950,000 distinct CDR3 sequences, about 30% seen once. For these receptors, no antigen is known. Sequencing was performed on cultured CD8+ T cells from PBMCs, taken from culture after CMV antigen stimulation. Every receptor here comes from a human donor in good health (CMV status not recorded). Some clones in this sample may be carry-over from other donors' samples.

This chain links TRBV5-8 with TRBJ2-7; D might be TRBD1 or TRBD2, each matching 7 bases. V shed 7 bases and J shed 2 bases, with 16 bases lying between them. Germline V gives CDR1 SGHTS, CDR2 YDEGEE. CDR3 length: 14 amino acids. The DNA of the CDR3 is TGTGCCAGCTTCAGGGGGGGGGTACCCTACGAGCAGTACTTC. Protein: CASFRGGVPYEQYF.

This chain connects TRBV20-1 to TRBJ2-1; D is undetermined. CDR3 length equals 14 residues. From germline, CDR1 is DFQATT and CDR2 SNEGSKA (reference sequence). Trimming stripped 0 bases from V and 1 base from J, with 7 bases between. For the CDR3, the DNA is TGCAGTGCTAGAGATTGGGCATCCTACAATGAGCAGTTCTTC. It codes for CSARDWASYNEQFF.

Regarding this clonotype: The junction departs from the called germline gene at one end, perhaps through a read error. This chain joins TRBV12-3 or TRBV12-4 and TRBJ1-1; D not certain. The CDR3 runs 14 residues. The CDR3 DNA reads as TGTGTCAGCAGTCCCTACATGGGGTGGACTGAAGCTTTCTTT. This gives the protein CVSSPYMGWTEAFF.

This clonotype was found once. The chain links TRBV6-1 to TRBJ2-7; TRBD1 matches 9 bases. CDR3 length: 13 amino acids. V lost 8 bases and J lost 4; bases outside the gene matches: 6. Germline assignment: CDR1 MNHNS and CDR2 SASEGT. The CDR3 sequence is CASRTGASYEQYF. CDR3 sequence (DNA): TGTGCCAGCCGGACAGGGGCATCGTACGAGCAGTACTTC.

The chain employs TRBV5-1 and TRBJ1-1; 10 positions agree with TRBD1. Trimming took 7 bases from V and 3 from J; bases not matched to a gene: 18. Germline V gene sequence: CDR1 SGHRS, CDR2 YFSETQ. The CDR3 is made up of 18 amino acids. The CDR3, as DNA: TGCGCCAGCCGCCCAGCTTACCGGGACAGGGGTTCAGACACTGAAGCTTTCTTT. Protein sequence: CASRPAYRDRGSDTEAFF. Together with reference TRBV5-1 and TRBJ1-1, the CDR3 gives the full variable domain: KAGVTQTPRYLIKTRGQQVTLSCSPISGHRSVSWYQQTPGQGLQFLFEYFSETQRNKGNFPGRFSGRQFSNSRSEMNVSTLELGDSALYLCASRPAYRDRGSDTEAFFGQGTRLTVV.

This clonotype occurred a few times. This chain uses TRBV28 with TRBJ2-5; possibly TRBD2 for D (6 bases). This CDR3 contains 12 residues. The V and J ends lost 4 bases and 5 bases respectively, with 8 bases between them. Germline CDR1 is MDHEN and CDR2 is SYDVKM. The CDR3 here is CASSWGEETQYF. The CDR3 coding sequence is TGTGCCAGCAGTTGGGGGGAGGAGACCCAGTACTTC.

This chain joins TRBV2 and TRBJ2-7; D is unresolved. CDR1 is SNHLY, CDR2 FYNNEI, per germline. The V end was cut by 8 bases, the J end by 3 bases, with 8 bases between. The CDR3 has 11 residues. The CDR3 DNA is TGTGCCAGCCGATCGATCTACGAGCAGTACTTC. It encodes CASRSIYEQYF.

This clonotype has at least ten counts. The J gene is TRBJ2-7, the V gene TRBV7-9; 8 bases are a match to TRBD1. The CDR3 runs to 14 residues. The ends lost 6 bases at V and 2 bases at J; junction bases unmatched: 6. CDR1 is SEHNR and CDR2 is FQNEAQ in the germline V gene (reference sequence). The CDR3 loop is CASRNGTGAYEQYF. CDR3 DNA: TGTGCCAGCAGAAACGGGACAGGTGCCTACGAGCAGTACTTC.

The rearrangement links TRBV15 to TRBJ2-7; 7 nucleotides agree with TRBD1. The CDR3 consists of 15 residues. The germline gives CDR1 LNHNV, CDR2 YYDKDF (reference sequence). The ends lost 6 bases at V and 0 bases at J; junction bases unmatched: 8. The CDR3 DNA sequence: TGTGCCACCAGGTTCGACAGGGCGGTCTCCTACGAGCAGTACTTC. Residues: CATRFDRAVSYEQYF.

V is TRBV9 and J is TRBJ2-5; a possible D gene is TRBD2 (6 bases). There are 15 residues in the CDR3. V was shortened by 4 bases and J by 2 bases, with 15 bases between the two germline ends. CDR1 SGDLS and CDR2 YYNGEE come from the germline V gene. CDR3 residues: CASSPGGRIQETQYF. DNA for the CDR3: TGTGCCAGCAGCCCTGGGGGGAGGATTCAAGAGACCCAGTACTTC.